These 6 T cell receptor beta chains were sequenced from one sample in a study of cytomegalovirus exposure and HLA in healthy donors. PCR employed 60 Vbeta and 13 Jbeta primers. The table came from immunoSEQ multiplex PCR; TCRdb's copy has only in-frame clones and leaves some out. Among about 120,000 clones listed, over 75% were seen once. Sequences were obtained from PBMCs. These receptors were collected from a woman aged 18-29 years in good health and CMV-seronegative.

CDR3 coding DNA: TGTGCCAGCAGCCCGGGACTCATCAGCCTCTATGGCTACACCTTC. Protein: CASSPGLISLYGYTF. The chain recombines TRBV7-9 with TRBJ1-2; TRBD1 is a possible D gene (5 bases). Trimming shortened V by 5 bases and J by 4 bases, and 17 bases separated the two germline ends. The CDR3 is 15 amino acids. Per germline, CDR1 SEHNR and CDR2 FQNEAQ (reference sequence).

This chain links TRBV7-6 with TRBJ1-3, with D tentatively TRBD1 (5 bases). The V gene's germline CDR1 is SGHVS and CDR2 FNYEAQ. The length of the CDR3 is 15 residues. The ends were cut back, 1 base at V and 1 base at J, with 8 bases in the middle. CDR3: CASSLGAGSGNTIYF. In DNA, the CDR3 is TGTGCCAGCAGCTTAGGGGCAGGGTCTGGAAACACCATATATTTT.

The gene calls are TRBV7-2 and TRBJ1-1, with D uncertain. The CDR3 length is 14 residues. V lost 5 bases, J lost 0 bases, and 10 bases lay in between. Germline V gene data show CDR1 as SGHTA and CDR2 as FQGNSA. CDR3 bases: TGTGCCAGCAGCGCGGGAAGGATGAACACTGAAGCTTTCTTT. Protein product: CASSAGRMNTEAFF.

This clone came up a few times. The chain employs TRBV25-1 and TRBJ1-2; D ambiguous. This CDR3 contains 13 residues. V was clipped by 3 bases and J by 4 bases, with 9 bases between them. Germline V lookup: CDR1 MGHDK, CDR2 SYGVNS. The CDR3 DNA reads TGTGCCAGCAGTGATACAGACCTCTATGGCTACACCTTC. Its translation is CASSDTDLYGYTF.

About this clone: This same CDR3 is encoded by further DNA sequences in the sample. The chain uses TRBV18 and TRBJ1-1; TRBD1 might be the D (5 bases). CDR3 length equals 15 residues. Per the germline V gene, CDR1 is KGHSH and CDR2 is LQKENI. The V end was cut by 3 bases, the J end by 2 bases, with 13 bases between. The CDR3 DNA sequence: TGTGCCAGCTCACCGGCCGGAAGGGGAAACACTGAAGCTTTCTTT. Amino acids: CASSPAGRGNTEAFF. Variable domain in full (rest from reference TRBV18 and TRBJ1-1): NAGVMQNPRHLVRRRGQEARLRCSPMKGHSHVYWYRQLPEEGLKFMVYLQKENIIDESGMPKERFSAEFPKEGPSILRIQQVVRGDSAAYFCASSPAGRGNTEAFFGQGTRLTVV.

The chain has TRBV27 and TRBJ2-3; perhaps TRBD2 as D (6 bases). The CDR3 loop spans 15 amino acids. CDR1 MNHEY and CDR2 SMNVEV come from the germline V gene (reference sequence). V dropped 3 bases and J dropped 0 bases, with 10 bases sitting between them. CDR3 DNA sequence: TGTGCCAGCAGTTTGACAAGCGGGAGCACAGATACGCAGTATTTT. It translates to CASSLTSGSTDTQYF.